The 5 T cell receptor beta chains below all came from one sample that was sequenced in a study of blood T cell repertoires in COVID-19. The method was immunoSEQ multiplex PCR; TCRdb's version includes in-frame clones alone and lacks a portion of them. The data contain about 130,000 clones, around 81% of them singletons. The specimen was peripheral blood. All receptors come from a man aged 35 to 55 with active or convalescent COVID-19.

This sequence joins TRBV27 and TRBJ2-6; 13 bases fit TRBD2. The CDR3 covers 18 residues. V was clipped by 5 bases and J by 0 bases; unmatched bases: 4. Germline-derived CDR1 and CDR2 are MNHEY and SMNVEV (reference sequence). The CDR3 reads CASSALAGGNSGANVLTF. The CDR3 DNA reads TGTGCCAGCAGTGCACTAGCGGGGGGGAACTCTGGGGCCAACGTCCTGACTTTC. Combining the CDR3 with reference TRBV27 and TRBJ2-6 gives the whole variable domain EAQVTQNPRYLITVTGKKLTVTCSQNMNHEYMSWYRQDPGLGLRQIYYSMNVEVTDKGDVPEGYKVSRKEKRNFPLILESPSPNQTSLYFCASSALAGGNSGANVLTFGAGSRLTVL.

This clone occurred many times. The CDR3: CASSESLGQFNTEAFF. The CDR3 nucleotides are TGCGCCAGCAGTGAGTCCTTGGGACAGTTCAACACTGAAGCTTTCTTT. This chain joins TRBV10-2 and TRBJ1-1; the match to TRBD1 covers 7 bases. The trim removed 0 bases at V and 2 bases at J, leaving 6 bases unmatched. The CDR3 spans 16 residues. CDR1 is WSHSY and CDR2 is SAAADI in the germline V gene.

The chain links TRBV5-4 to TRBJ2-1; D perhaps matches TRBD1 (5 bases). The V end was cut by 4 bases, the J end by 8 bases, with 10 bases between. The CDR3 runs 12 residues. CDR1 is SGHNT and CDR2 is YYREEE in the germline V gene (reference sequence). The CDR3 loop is CASSAQGYEQFF. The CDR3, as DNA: TGTGCCAGCAGCGCCCAGGGTTATGAGCAGTTCTTC. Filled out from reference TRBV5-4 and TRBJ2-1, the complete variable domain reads ETGVTQSPTHLIKTRGQQVTLRCSSQSGHNTVSWYQQALGQGPQFIFQYYREEENGRGNFPPRFSGLQFPNYSSELNVNALELDDSALYLCASSAQGYEQFFGPGTRLTVL.

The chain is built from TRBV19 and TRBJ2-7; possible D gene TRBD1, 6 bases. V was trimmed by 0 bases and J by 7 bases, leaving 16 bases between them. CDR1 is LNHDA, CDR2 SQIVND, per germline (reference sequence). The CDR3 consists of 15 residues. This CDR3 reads CASSIDSGQLGEQYF. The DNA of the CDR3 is TGTGCCAGTAGTATAGATTCCGGACAGTTAGGGGAGCAGTACTTC.

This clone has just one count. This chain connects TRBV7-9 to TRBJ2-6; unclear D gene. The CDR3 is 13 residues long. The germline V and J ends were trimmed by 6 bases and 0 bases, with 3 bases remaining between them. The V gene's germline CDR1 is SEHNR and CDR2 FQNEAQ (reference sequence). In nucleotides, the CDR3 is TGTGCCAGCAGGAGCTCTGGGGCCAACGTCCTGACTTTC. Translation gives CASRSSGANVLTF.